This T cell receptor (beta chain) appears in the sequencing data of a study of vaccination effects on CD4 cells after COVID-19. General study findings and limits: Clonal contraction was marked in infection- and vaccine-induced clones late after vaccination.

About this clone: Its matching antigen is unknown.

ViraFEST used viral peptide pools to expand antigen-specific CD4+ T cells before sequencing. Isolating CD4+ T cells followed more than 9 days of culture. The healthy vaccine recipients, who had no prior SARS-CoV-2 infection, showed negative nucleocapsid antibodies. The researchers cultured roughly 2.2 million PBMC per well with 9.5 to 10 IU/ml IL-2 and roughly 9.2 ug/ml peptides. IL-2 medium was substituted for half the medium on days 3 and 7. TCRdb keeps only in-frame clones here, not all; method: immunoSEQ multiplex PCR. The repertoire holds roughly 50,000 clones, with 75% to 80% as singletons. V was cut by 7 bases and J by 2 bases, with 12 bases left in between. CDR3 length: 13 amino acids. The germline V gene has CDR1 SQVTM and CDR2 ANQGSEA.

The receptor comes from a human donor who received a COVID-19 vaccine. This sample comprised CD4+ T cells from PBMCs cultured with HCoV-OC43 spike peptides, obtained before COVID-19 vaccination. Subset indicated: HCoV-OC43 spike overlapping peptide pool stimulation. V gene TRBV29-1 combines with J gene TRBJ2-4; tentatively, D is TRBD1 (5 bases). In DNA form, the CDR3 reads TGCAGCGGGTTAGACAGACCCAAAAACATTCAGTACTTC. The encoded protein is CSGLDRPKNIQYF.